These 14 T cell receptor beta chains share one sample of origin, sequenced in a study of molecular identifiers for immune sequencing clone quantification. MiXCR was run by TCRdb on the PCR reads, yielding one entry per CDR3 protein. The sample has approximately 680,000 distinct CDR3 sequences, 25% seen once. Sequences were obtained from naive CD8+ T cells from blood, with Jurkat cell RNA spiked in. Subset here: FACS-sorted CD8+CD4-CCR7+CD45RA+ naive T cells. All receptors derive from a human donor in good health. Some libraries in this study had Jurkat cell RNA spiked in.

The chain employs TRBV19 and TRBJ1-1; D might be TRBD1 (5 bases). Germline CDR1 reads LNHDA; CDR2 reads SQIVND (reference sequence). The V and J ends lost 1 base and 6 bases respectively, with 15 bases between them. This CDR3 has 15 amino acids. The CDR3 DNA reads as TGTGCCAGTAGTATAGCCGGCAGGGCTGTCGCTGAAGCTTTCTTT. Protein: CASSIAGRAVAEAFF.

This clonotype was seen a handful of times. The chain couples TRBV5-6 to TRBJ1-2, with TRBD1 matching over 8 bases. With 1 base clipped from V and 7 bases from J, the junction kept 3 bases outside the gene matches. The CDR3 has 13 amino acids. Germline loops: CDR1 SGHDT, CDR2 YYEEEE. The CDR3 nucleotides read TGTGCCAGCAGCTTGCAGGGGGCCACTGGCTACACCTTC. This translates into CASSLQGATGYTF.

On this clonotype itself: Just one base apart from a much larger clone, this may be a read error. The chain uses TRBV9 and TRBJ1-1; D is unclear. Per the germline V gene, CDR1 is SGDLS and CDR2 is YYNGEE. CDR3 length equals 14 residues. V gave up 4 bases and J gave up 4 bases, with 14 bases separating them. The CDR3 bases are TGTGCCAGCAGCATAGATGGCGCGATCACTGAAGCTTTCTTT. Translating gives CASSIDGAITEAFF.

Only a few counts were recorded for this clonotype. The CDR3: CASSYSNWGSGGELFF. The CDR3 DNA sequence: TGTGCCAGCAGTTACTCGAATTGGGGGTCGGGCGGGGAGCTGTTTTTT. This chain uses TRBV6-5 with TRBJ2-2, with D possibly called TRBD1 or TRBD2 (5 bases each). V lost 0 bases, J lost 7 bases, and 15 bases lay in between. CDR1 is MNHEY and CDR2 is SVGAGI in the germline V gene. The CDR3 runs 16 residues.

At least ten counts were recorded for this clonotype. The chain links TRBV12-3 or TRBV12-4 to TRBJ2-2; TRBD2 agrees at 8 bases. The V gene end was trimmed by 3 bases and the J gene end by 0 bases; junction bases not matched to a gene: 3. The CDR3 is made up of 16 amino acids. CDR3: CASSFIAGTNTGELFF. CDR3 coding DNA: TGTGCCAGCAGTTTCATAGCGGGAACGAACACCGGGGAGCTGTTTTTT.

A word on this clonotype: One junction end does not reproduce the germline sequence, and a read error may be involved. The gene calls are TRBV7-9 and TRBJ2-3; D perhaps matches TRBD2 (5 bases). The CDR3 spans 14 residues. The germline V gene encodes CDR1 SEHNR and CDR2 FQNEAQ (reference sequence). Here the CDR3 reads CAGSLDRTGDTQYF. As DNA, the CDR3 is TGTGCCGGCAGCCTTGACCGGACTGGGGATACGCAGTATTTT.

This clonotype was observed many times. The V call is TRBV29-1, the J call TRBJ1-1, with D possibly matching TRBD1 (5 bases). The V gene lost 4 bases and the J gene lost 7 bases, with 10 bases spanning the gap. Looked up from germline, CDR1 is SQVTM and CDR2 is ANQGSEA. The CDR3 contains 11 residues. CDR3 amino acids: CSVGGGGEAFF. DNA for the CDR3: TGCAGCGTTGGGGGGGGAGGTGAAGCTTTCTTT.

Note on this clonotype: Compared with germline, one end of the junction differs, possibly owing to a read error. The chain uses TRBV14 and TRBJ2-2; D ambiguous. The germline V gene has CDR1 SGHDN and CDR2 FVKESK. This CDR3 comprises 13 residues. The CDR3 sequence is CASSQEYTEELFF. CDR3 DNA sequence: TGTGCCAGCAGCCAAGAGTATACCGAGGAGCTGTTTTTT.

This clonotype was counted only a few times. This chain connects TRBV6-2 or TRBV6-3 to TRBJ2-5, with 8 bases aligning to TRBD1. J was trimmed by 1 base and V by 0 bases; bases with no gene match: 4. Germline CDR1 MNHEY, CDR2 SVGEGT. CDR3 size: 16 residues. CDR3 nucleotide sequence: TGTGCCAGCAGTTACTCGACCGGACAGGGCCAAGAGACCCAGTACTTC. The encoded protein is CASSYSTGQGQETQYF.

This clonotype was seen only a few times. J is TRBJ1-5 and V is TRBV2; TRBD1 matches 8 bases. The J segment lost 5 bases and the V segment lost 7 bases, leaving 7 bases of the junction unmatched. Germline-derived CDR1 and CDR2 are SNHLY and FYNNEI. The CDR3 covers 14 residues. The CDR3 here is CASKGAGGHQPQHF. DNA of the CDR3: TGTGCCAGCAAGGGAGCAGGGGGCCATCAGCCCCAGCATTTT.

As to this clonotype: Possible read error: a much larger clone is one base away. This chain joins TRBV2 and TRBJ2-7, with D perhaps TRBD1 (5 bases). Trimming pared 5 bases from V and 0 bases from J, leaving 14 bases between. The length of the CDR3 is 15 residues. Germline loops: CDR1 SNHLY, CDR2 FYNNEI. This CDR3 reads CASSPVTETSYEQYF. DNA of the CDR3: TGTGCCAGCAGTCCGGTGACAGAGACCTCCTACGAGCAGTACTTC. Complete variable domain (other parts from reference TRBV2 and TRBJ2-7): EPEVTQTPSHQVTQMGQEVILRCVPISNHLYFYWYRQILGQKVEFLVSFYNNEISEKSEIFDDQFSVERPDGSNFTLKIRSTKLEDSAMYFCASSPVTETSYEQYFGPGTRLTVT.

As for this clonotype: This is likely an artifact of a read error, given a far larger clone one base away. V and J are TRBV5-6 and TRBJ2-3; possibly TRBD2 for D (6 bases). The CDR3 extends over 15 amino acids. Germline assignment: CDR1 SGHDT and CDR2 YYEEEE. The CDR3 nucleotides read TGTGCCAGCAGCTTGGGTGCGGGGAGCACAGGTACGCAGTATTTT. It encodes CASSLGAGSTGTQYF.

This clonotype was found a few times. For the CDR3, the DNA is TGTGCCAGCAGTTCCAACTACCCTGGACAGGAAGACTCTGGGGCCAACGTCCTGACTTTC. Translation: CASSSNYPGQEDSGANVLTF. V and J are TRBV12-3 or TRBV12-4 and TRBJ2-6; 7 bases fit TRBD1. The CDR3 is 20 residues long. The V gene end was trimmed by 4 bases and the J gene end by 0 bases; junction bases not matched to a gene: 15.

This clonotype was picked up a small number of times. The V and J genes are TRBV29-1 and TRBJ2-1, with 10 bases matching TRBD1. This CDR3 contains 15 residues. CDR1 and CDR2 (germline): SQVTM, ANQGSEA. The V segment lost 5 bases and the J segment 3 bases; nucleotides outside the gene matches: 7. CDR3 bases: TGCAGCGTTCCCGCCGGGACAGGGGACTACAATGAGCAGTTCTTC. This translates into CSVPAGTGDYNEQFF.